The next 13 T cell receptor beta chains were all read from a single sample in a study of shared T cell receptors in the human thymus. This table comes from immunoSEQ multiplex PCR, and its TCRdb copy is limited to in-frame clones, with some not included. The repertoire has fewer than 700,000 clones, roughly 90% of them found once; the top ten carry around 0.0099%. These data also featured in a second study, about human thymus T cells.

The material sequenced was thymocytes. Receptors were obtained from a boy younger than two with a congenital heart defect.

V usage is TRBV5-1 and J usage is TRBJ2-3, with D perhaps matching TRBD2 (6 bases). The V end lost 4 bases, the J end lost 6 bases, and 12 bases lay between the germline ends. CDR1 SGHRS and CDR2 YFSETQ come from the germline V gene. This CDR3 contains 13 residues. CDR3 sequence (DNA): TGCGCCAGCAGCGCGGGACGAGATGATACGCAGTATTTT. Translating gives CASSAGRDDTQYF.

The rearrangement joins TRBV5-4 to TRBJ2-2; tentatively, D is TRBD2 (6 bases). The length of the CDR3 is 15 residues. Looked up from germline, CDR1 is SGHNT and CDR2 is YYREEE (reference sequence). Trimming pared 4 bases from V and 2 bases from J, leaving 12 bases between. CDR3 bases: TGTGCCAGCAGCGAGGACTACGCCAACACCGGGGAGCTGTTTTTT. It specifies CASSEDYANTGELFF.

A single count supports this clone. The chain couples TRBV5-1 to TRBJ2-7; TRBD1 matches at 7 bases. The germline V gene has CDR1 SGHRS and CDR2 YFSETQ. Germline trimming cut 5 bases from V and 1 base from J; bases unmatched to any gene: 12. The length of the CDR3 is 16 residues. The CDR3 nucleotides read TGCGCCAGCAGGGGACCGCTACAGGGGCTGTCCTACGAGCAGTACTTC. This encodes CASRGPLQGLSYEQYF.

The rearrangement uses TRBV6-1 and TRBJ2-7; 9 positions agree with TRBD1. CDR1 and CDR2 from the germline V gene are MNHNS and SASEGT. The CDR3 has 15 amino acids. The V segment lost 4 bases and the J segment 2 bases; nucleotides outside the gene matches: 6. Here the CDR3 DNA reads TGTGCCAGCAGTGGTGAGGGACAGGGCCCCTACGAGCAGTACTTC. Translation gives CASSGEGQGPYEQYF.

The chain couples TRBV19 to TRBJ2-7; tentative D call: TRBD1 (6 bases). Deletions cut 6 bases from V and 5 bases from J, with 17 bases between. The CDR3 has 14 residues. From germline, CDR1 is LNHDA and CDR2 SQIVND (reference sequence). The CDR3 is CASSPPGAEDEQYF. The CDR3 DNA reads TGTGCCAGTAGCCCCCCAGGGGCAGAAGACGAGCAGTACTTC.

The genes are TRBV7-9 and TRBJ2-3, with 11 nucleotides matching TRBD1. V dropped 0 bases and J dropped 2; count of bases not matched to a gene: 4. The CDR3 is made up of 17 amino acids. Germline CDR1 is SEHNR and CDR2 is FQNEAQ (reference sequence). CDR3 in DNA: TGTGCCAGCAGCTTAGCCTTGGACAGGGGGCCCACAGATACGCAGTATTTT. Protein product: CASSLALDRGPTDTQYF. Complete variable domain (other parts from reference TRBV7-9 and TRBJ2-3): DTGVSQNPRHKITKRGQNVTFRCDPISEHNRLYWYRQTLGQGPEFLTYFQNEAQLEKSRLLSDRFSAERPKGSFSTLEIQRTEQGDSAMYLCASSLALDRGPTDTQYFGPGTRLTVL.

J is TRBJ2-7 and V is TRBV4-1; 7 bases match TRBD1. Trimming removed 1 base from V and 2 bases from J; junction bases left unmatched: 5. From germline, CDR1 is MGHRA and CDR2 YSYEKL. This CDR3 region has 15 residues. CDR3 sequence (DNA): TGCGCCAGCAGCCAAGGACAGGGTAAGACCTACGAGCAGTACTTC. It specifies CASSQGQGKTYEQYF.

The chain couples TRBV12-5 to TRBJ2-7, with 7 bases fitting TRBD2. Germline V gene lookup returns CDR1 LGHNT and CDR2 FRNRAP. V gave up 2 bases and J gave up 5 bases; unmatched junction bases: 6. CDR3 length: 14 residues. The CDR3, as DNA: TGTGCTAGTGGTTTGCCCGCCAGCGGGAACGAGCAGTACTTC. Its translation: CASGLPASGNEQYF.

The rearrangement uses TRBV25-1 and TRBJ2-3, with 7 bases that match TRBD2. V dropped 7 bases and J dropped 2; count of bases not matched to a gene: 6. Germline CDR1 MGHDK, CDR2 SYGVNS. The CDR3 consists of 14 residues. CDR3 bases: TGTGCCAGCAAGCTAGCGGATGACACAGATACGCAGTATTTT. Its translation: CASKLADDTDTQYF.

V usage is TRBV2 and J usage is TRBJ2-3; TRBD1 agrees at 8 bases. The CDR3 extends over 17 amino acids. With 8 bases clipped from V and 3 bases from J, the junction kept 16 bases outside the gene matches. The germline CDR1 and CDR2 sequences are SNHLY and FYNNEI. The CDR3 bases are TGTGCCAGCGCCAAGATAGGACAGGGTCAGATGACAGATACGCAGTATTTT. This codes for CASAKIGQGQMTDTQYF.

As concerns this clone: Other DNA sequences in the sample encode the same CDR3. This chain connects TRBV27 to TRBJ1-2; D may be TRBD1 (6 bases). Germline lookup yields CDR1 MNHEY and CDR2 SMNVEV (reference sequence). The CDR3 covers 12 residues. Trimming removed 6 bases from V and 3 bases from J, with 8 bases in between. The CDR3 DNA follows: TGTGCCAGCAGGACAGGAGACTATGGCTACACCTTC. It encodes CASRTGDYGYTF.

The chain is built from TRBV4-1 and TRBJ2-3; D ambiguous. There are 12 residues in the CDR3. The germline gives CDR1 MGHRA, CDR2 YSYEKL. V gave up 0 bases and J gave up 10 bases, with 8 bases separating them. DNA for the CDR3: TGCGCCAGCAGCCAAGAGGGCCGTGCGCAGTATTTT. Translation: CASSQEGRAQYF.

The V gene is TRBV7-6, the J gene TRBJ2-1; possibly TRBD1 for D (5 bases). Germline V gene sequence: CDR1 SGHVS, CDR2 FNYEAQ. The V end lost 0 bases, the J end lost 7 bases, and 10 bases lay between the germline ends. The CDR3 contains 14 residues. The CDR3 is CASSLADKTNEQFF. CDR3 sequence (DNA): TGTGCCAGCAGCTTAGCGGACAAGACGAATGAGCAGTTCTTC. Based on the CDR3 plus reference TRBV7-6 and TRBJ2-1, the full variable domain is GAGVSQSPRYKVTKRGQDVALRCDPISGHVSLYWYRQALGQGPEFLTYFNYEAQQDKSGLPNDRFSAERPEGSISTLTIQRTEQRDSAMYRCASSLADKTNEQFFGPGTRLTVL.